Here is one TCR beta chain with its context. This record belongs to a study of cytomegalovirus exposure and HLA in healthy donors. Trimming removed 0 bases from V and 8 bases from J; junction bases left unmatched: 8. Germline V gives CDR1 MNHEY, CDR2 SVGAGI. This CDR3 comprises 16 residues. Method: immunoSEQ multiplex PCR; TCRdb's copy keeps in-frame clones and lacks some. The profile shows some 230,000 clones, 80% to 95% of them singletons. This chain uses TRBV6-5 with TRBJ1-4; TRBD1 matches 8 bases. The sequencing input was PBMCs. The TCR originated in a woman younger than 35 in good health and CMV-seronegative. As DNA, the CDR3 is TGTGCCAGCAGTTACTCGAATCAGGGGGCGCGGGAAAAACTGTTTTTT. Protein product: CASSYSNQGAREKLFF.